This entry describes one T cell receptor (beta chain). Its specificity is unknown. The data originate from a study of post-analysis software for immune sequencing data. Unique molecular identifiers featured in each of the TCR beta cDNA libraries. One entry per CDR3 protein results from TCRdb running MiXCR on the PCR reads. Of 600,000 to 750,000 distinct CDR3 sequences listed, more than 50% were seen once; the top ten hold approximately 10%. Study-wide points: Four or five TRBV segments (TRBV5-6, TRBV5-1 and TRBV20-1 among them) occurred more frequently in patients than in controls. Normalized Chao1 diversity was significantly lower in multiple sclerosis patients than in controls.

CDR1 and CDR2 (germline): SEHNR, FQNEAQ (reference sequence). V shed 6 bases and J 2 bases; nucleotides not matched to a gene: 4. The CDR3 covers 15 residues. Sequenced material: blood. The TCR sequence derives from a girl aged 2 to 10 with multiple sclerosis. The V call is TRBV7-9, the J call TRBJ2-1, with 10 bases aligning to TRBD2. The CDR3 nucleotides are TGTGCCAGCAGACCAACTAGCGGGGCCTACAATGAGCAGTTCTTC. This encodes CASRPTSGAYNEQFF.